This TCR beta chain was captured by sequencing in a study of regulatory T cells in long-lasting Graves disease (dated by TCRdb to 2020 to 2022). Turning to the overall study: Persistent Graves' disease meant more than 5 years of antithyroid drug treatment with TSH receptor autoantibodies that stayed positive. Persistent Graves' disease patients were compared with newly diagnosed Graves' disease patients by peripheral blood TCR sequencing and RNA sequencing. The study was conducted in China and was registered as a clinical trial. A total of roughly 33 samples underwent TCR sequencing: about 13 from persistent and around 20 from newly diagnosed Graves' disease patients. Antithyroid drugs had been taken for approximately 10 years on average by persistent Graves' disease patients in the clinical cohort.

The CDR3 runs 15 residues from the cysteine to the phenylalanine. Only the CDR3 part of the read is kept: 45 bases, read in frame from the first base. As encoded in the germline V gene (reference sequence), CDR1 is SGHNT while CDR2 is YYREEE. Unmatched junction bases come to 8, with V trimmed by 2 bases and J by 8 bases. The method behind the library was multiplex PCR. Sequencing was carried out with an Illumina HiSeq 4000. TCR beta libraries were built with iRepertoire HTBI primers and Arm-PCR amplification of CDR3 regions. Before sequencing, the PCR products went through gel purification. As for the original processing: Gene usage analysis of CDR3 amino acid clonotypes used the 60 to 80 TRBV and about 15 TRBJ segments found across samples. Filtered high-quality paired reads were merged into contigs using COPE and FqMerger. BLAST was used to align contigs to IMGT TRBV, TRBD and TRBJ reference genes, and CDR3 was defined according to IMGT. Any clonotype with a frequency above 0.1% was counted as a highly expanded clone. Shannon entropy served as the measure of repertoire diversity, while the Gini coefficient captured V-J evenness. A clonotype found in more than one individual was treated as public. TCRdb cleaned the public reads at Q25 with fastp, built clones with MiXCR and kept in-frame beta chains. Each CDR3 protein gets just one entry, which takes the most common genes and DNA from the rows behind it. The V and J calls and clone size are TCRdb's, not the authors'. The sample table holds about 470,000 distinct CDR3 sequences, of which approximately 21% were seen once. The ten largest make up about 7% of the sample.

The time point label on this specimen signifies: persistent/refractory GD, antithyroid drugs over 5 years with positive TRAb. For both TCR sequencing and RNA sequencing, RNA was extracted from PBMCs using TRIzol. The diagnosis of Graves' disease followed American Thyroid Association guidelines. Patients were recruited from an endocrinology department in Xi'an, China. From each patient, about 9 milliliters of peripheral blood was collected into an EDTA anticoagulant tube. Ficoll Paque Plus density gradient separation was used to isolate PBMCs, and no further T cell sorting was done. An Agilent 2100 Bioanalyzer and agarose gel were used to check RNA quality, and a NanoDrop 2000 was used to measure RNA concentration. This clonotype was picked up many times. Its antigen is currently not known. Within one base of it there is no much larger clone, and no base qualities were kept. Overall study outcomes, separate from this receptor: Persistent Graves' disease patients showed lower TCR Shannon entropy and fewer highly expanded clones than newly diagnosed patients, suggesting clonal expansion. Preferential use of TRBV28, TRBJ1-2 and TRBJ2-5 was observed in persistent disease, whereas TRBV20-1 and TRBJ2-1 were favored in newly diagnosed disease. Patients with persistent disease shared more public clonotypes (approximately 2,500) than newly diagnosed patients did (around 1,000). The authors acknowledged the small sample size as a limitation that may reduce accuracy. Sequencing and analysis were limited to the TCR beta chain. Because the primary lesion, thyroid tissue, could not be accessed, the study looked at peripheral blood alone.

This sequence originates from a female donor with Graves disease. The V and J genes are TRBV5-4 and TRBJ2-4, and 9 junction bases match TRBD2. Sample: peripheral blood mononuclear cells (PBMCs), taken when the disease was refractory, from a patient treated with antithyroid drugs. Here the CDR3 is given as CASSFGREGGYIQYF. The DNA sequence is given as TGTGCCAGCAGCTTCGGGCGGGAGGGCGGTTACATTCAGTACTTC.